A single sample gave rise to the 5 T cell receptor beta chains below, sequenced in a study of CD8+ T cells in alopecia areata. Treatment specified: oral pan-JAK inhibitor, 5-10 mg twice daily. Sequencing used cDNA as its template, made by extracting RNA and reverse transcribing it. Sequencing used immunoSEQ multiplex PCR; TCRdb keeps in-frame clones, though not all of them. The sample lists 110,000 to 150,000 clones; about four fifths were seen once. Source: CD8+ T cells sorted from blood, taken at week 4, from a patient treated with tofacitinib. The receptors derive from a human donor with alopecia areata.

J is TRBJ2-1 and V is TRBV4-1, with 15 bases matching TRBD2. The germline V gene encodes CDR1 MGHRA and CDR2 YSYEKL. The CDR3 loop spans 17 amino acids. The V and J ends lost 2 bases and 7 bases, in that order; junction bases with no gene match: 6. The CDR3 DNA reads TGCGCCAGCAGCCAATTCTATGGGACTAGCGGGGGGAATGAGCAGTTCTTC. The encoded protein is CASSQFYGTSGGNEQFF.

The rearrangement joins TRBV27 to TRBJ1-4, with unresolved D. V shed 6 bases and J shed 6 bases, with 14 bases lying between them. Germline assignment: CDR1 MNHEY and CDR2 SMNVEV (reference sequence). This CDR3 comprises 14 residues. The CDR3 sequence: CASSPRNGDEKLFF. The DNA of the CDR3 is TGTGCCAGCAGCCCCCGGAACGGCGATGAAAAACTGTTTTTT.

Details on this clone: This CDR3 is also generated by other DNA sequences in the sample. The chain links TRBV7-9 to TRBJ2-7; perhaps TRBD1 as D (5 bases). Trimming left V 5 bases short and J 3 bases short, with 11 bases between. The CDR3 totals 13 residues. Germline V lookup: CDR1 SEHNR, CDR2 FQNEAQ (reference sequence). CDR3 bases: TGTGCCAGCAGCGAAACAGGATTCTACGAGCAGTACTTC. Residues: CASSETGFYEQYF. The full variable domain, in which reference TRBV7-9 and TRBJ2-7 provide the parts outside the CDR3, is DTGVSQNPRHKITKRGQNVTFRCDPISEHNRLYWYRQTLGQGPEFLTYFQNEAQLEKSRLLSDRFSAERPKGSFSTLEIQRTEQGDSAMYLCASSETGFYEQYFGPGTRLTVT.

The J gene is TRBJ1-5, the V gene TRBV5-1, with D unresolved. Trimming took 0 bases from V and 7 from J, leaving 8 bases between them. Germline V CDR1 and CDR2: SGHRS, YFSETQ. The CDR3 loop spans 13 amino acids. CDR3 in DNA: TGCGCCAGCAGCTTGGGGCTCGGCCAGCCCCAGCATTTT. Translation: CASSLGLGQPQHF.

V usage is TRBV2 and J usage is TRBJ2-2, with 7 bases identical to TRBD1. Unmatched junction bases numbered 16, after V lost 5 bases and J lost 4 bases. The CDR3 has 18 amino acids. Germline CDR1 SNHLY, CDR2 FYNNEI. Written as DNA, the CDR3 is TGTGCCAGCAGTCTGACAGGGTTCCGACGAGGGGGCACCGGGGAGCTGTTTTTT. Amino acids: CASSLTGFRRGGTGELFF.